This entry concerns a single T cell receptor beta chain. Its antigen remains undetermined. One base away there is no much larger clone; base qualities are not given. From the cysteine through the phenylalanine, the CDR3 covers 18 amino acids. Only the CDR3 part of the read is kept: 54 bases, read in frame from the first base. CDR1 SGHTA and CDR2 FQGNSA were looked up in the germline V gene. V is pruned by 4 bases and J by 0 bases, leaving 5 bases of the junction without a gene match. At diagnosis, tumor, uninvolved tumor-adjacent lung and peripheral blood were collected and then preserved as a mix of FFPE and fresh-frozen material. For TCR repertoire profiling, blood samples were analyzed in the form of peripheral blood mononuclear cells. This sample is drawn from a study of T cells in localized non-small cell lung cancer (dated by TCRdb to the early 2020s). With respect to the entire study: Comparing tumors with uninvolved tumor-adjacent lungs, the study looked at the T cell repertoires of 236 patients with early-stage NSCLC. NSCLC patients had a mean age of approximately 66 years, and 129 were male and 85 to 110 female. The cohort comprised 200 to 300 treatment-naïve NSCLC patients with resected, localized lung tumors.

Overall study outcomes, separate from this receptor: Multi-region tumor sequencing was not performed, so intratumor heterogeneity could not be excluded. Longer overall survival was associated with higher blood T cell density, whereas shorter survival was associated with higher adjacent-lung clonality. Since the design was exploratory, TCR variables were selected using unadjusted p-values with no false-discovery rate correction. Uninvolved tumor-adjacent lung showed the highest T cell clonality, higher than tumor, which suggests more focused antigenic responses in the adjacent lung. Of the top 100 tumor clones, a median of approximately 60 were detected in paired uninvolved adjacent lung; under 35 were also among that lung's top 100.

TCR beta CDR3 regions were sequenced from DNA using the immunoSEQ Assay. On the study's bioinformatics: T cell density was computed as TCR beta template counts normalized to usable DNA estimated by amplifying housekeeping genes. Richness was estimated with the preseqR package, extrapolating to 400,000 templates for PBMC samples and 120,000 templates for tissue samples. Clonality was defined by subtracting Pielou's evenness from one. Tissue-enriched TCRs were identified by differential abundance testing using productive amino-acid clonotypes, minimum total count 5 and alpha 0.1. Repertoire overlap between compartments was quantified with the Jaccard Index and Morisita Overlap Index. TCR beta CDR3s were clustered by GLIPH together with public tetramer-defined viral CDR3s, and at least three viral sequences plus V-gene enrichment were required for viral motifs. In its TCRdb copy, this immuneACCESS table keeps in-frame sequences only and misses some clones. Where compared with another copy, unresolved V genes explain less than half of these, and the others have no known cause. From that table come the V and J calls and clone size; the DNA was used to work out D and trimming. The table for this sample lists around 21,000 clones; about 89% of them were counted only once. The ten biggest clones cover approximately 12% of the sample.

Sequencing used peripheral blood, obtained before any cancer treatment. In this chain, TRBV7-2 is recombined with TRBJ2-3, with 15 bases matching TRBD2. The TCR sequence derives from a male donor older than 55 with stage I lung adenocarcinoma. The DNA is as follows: TGTGCCAGCAGCTACAGGGGACTAGCGGGGGGAAGCACAGATACGCAGTATTTT. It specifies CASSYRGLAGGSTDTQYF.